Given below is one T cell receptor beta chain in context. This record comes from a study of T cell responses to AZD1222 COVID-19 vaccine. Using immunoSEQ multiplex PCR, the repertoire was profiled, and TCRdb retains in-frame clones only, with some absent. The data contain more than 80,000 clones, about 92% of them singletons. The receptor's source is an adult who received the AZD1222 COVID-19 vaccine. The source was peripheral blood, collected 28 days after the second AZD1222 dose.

The CDR3 coding sequence is TGTGCCAGCAGCGTATATGACAGGGGGACTGAAAAACTGTTTTTT. It encodes CASSVYDRGTEKLFF. The rearrangement links TRBV9 to TRBJ1-4, with 9 bases aligning to TRBD1. Germline V gene sequence: CDR1 SGDLS, CDR2 YYNGEE. The CDR3 consists of 15 residues. V shed 1 base, J shed 7 bases, and the junction held 5 bases outside the gene matches.